This TCR beta chain was obtained from a study of graft-versus-host responses after intestinal transplantation. Study information: Grafts were multivisceral, liver-intestinal, or isolated intestinal. The whole recipient group had anti-thymocyte globulin induction followed by tacrolimus and steroids for roughly three years.

The assay was immunoSEQ multiplex PCR, and TCRdb's table has in-frame clones only and misses some. This sample yields tens of thousands of clones, of which about 89% are seen a single time; 0.62% belongs to the top ten. Germline-derived CDR1 and CDR2 are SGHTS and YDEGEE. This CDR3 comprises 16 residues. V was shortened by 2 bases and J by 3 bases, with 14 bases between the two germline ends. About this clone itself: What it recognizes is unknown.

Findings and limits, study-wide: After transplant, early declines in HvG clones were associated with peak levels of circulating GvH clones. Patients with graft-donor T cell macrochimerism had high graft-versus-host to host-versus-graft clonal ratios in allografts.

The sample was unstimulated CD4+ T cells sorted from spleen or lymph node cells, taken before transplant. The V call is TRBV5-8, the J call TRBJ1-4; no clear D. The clonotype was recovered from a human donor who was the organ donor for an intestinal transplant. The CDR3 DNA reads as TGTGCCAGCAGCTTAGGTCGTTCCGGGTCTAATGAAAAACTGTTTTTT. Translated: CASSLGRSGSNEKLFF.